Here is one T cell receptor beta chain with its context. Antigen unknown. This sample stems from a study of identical twins' blood T cells. Study-level findings and limits: Mainly, cloneset size products determined shared clonotypes, twins included.

CDR3 size: 15 residues. V lost 3 bases and J 4 bases, leaving 16 bases between the germline ends. The germline CDR1 and CDR2 sequences are SGDLS and YYNGEE. TCR cDNA libraries were made from RNA using a previously described, modified protocol. Methods used by the authors: Each library had roughly 2 to 4 million CDR3 reads and about 100,000 to nearly 500,000 clonotypes. Using its own MiXCR run on the 5' RACE reads, TCRdb lists one record per CDR3 protein. TCRdb's processing, not the authors', yielded these V and J calls. The profile shows roughly 340,000 distinct CDR3 sequences, around 30% of them singletons.

The material sequenced was PBMCs. This receptor was obtained from a woman aged 18-50 years in good health. The genes are TRBV9 and TRBJ1-1, with a weak D call TRBD1 (6 bases). The CDR3 DNA reads TGTGCCAGCAGCGGGTCAGGCAAGGGGGGCACTGAAGCTTTCTTT. The encoded protein is CASSGSGKGGTEAFF.